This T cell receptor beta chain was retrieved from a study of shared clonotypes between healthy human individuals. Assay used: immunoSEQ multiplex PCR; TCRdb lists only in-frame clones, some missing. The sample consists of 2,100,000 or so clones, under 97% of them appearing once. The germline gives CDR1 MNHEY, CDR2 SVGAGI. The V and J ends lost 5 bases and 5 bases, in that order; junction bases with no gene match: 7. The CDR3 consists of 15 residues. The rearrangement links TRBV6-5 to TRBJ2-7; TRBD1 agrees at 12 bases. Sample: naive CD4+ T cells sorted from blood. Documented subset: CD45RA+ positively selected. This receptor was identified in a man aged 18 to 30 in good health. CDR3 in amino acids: CASSLSGQGAHEQYF. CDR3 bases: TGTGCCAGCAGTCTCTCGGGACAGGGGGCTCACGAGCAGTACTTC.